This TCR beta chain derives from a study of siplizumab effects on memory and regulatory T cells. Points from the study as a whole: Mappable alloreactive CD4+ clones were on average approximately 72% Treg-derived with siplizumab, roughly 25% in controls. Researchers could map only a minor fraction of alloreactive clones to unstimulated subsets.

Unstimulated naive, memory, effector memory and TEMRA subsets were subjected to sequencing in three donor pairs. Trimming removed 0 bases at V and 6 bases at J, with 7 bases between. Germline V gene sequence: CDR1 SGHRS, CDR2 YFSETQ. The CDR3 is 13 residues long. Here immunoSEQ multiplex PCR was the method, and the copy in TCRdb shows in-frame clones only, minus some. The data hold 60,000 to 65,000 clones, with roughly 78% observed a single time. A remark on this clone: Its matching antigen is unknown.

The chain is built from TRBV5-1 and TRBJ2-1; D uncertain. This clonotype was sampled from a human donor in good health. The sample comprised memory CD4+ T cells sorted from blood. The CDR3 loop is CASSLDRTNEQFF. In DNA, the CDR3 is TGCGCCAGCAGCTTGGATAGAACCAATGAGCAGTTCTTC.